A few counts support the clone carrying this T cell receptor beta chain. From germline, CDR1 is LNHDA and CDR2 SQIVND (reference sequence). The CDR3 extends over 14 amino acids. The V gene end was trimmed by 7 bases and the J gene end by 4 bases; junction bases not matched to a gene: 5. The entry originates in a study of beta chain features in type 1 diabetes. As every portion of the isolated RNA was reverse transcribed, the sequencing read expressed TCRB transcripts. Sequencing was performed with immunoSEQ multiplex PCR; in TCRdb, only in-frame clones are kept and a portion is missing. This table holds about 160,000 clones, over 7.5% found once.

The source of this sequence is a woman younger than 35 in good health. The sample was central memory CD4+ T cells from blood. The rearrangement uses TRBV19 and TRBJ2-5; 11 nucleotides line up with TRBD2. The CDR3 DNA reads as TGTGCCAGTAAGAAGACTAGCGGGATAGAGACCCAGTACTTC. Residues: CASKKTSGIETQYF.